This T cell receptor (beta chain) was documented in a study of blood T cell repertoires in COVID-19. In the study overall: Researchers got acute and convalescent COVID-19 samples from the United States, Italy and Spain. Nucleic acid was either cDNA or gDNA, and it came from T cells, B-cell-depleted T cells, or PBMCs.

Repertoires were generated with immunoSEQ multiplex PCR, while TCRdb's copy carries only in-frame clones and drops some. The table has more than 200,000 clones, around 90% seen once. Germline CDR1 and CDR2: SGHRS and YFSETQ. The CDR3 is 14 amino acids. V was trimmed by 0 bases and J by 5 bases, leaving 11 bases between them. Cohorts were assigned according to the clinical history that participants reported. Participants in the exposed group had met a COVID-19 case in the 2 weeks before joining the study. This TCR was recovered from a woman aged 25 to 39 who had been exposed to COVID-19. Sequenced material: PBMCs or T cells enriched from blood (not recorded which). This sequence joins TRBV5-1 and TRBJ2-5; D remains ambiguous. The CDR3 DNA sequence: TGCGCCAGCAGCTTGGCCGCCATGAGGGAGACCCAGTACTTC. It codes for CASSLAAMRETQYF.